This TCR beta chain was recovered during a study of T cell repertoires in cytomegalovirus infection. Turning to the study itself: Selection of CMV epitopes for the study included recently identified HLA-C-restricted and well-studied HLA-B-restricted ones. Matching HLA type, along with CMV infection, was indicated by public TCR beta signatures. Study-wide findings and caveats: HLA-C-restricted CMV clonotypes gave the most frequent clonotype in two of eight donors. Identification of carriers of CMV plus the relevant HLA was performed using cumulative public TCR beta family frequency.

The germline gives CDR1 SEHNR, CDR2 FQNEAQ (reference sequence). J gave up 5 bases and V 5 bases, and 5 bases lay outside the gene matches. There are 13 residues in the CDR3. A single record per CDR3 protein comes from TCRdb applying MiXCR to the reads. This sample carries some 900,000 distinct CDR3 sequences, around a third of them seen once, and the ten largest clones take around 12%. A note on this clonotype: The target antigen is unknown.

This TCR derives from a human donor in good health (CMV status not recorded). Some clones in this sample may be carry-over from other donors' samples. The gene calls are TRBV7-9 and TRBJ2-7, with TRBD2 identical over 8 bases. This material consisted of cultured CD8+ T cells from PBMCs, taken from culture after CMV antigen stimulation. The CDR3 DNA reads TGTGCCAGCAGCCTCGGGAGGGCCCACGAGCAGTACTTC. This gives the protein CASSLGRAHEQYF.